Presented here are 15 T cell receptor beta chains from one specimen sequenced in a study of regulatory T cells in long-lasting Graves disease. HTBI primers from iRepertoire and Arm-PCR of CDR3 regions yielded the TCR beta libraries. TCRdb reprocessed the multiplex PCR reads via MiXCR and lists one record per CDR3 protein. The data contain some 430,000 distinct CDR3 sequences, roughly a fifth of them singletons. Time point specified: persistent/refractory GD, antithyroid drugs over 5 years with positive TRAb. Construction of the TCR library relied on RNA isolated from PBMCs. This material consisted of peripheral blood mononuclear cells (PBMCs), taken when the disease was refractory, from a patient treated with antithyroid drugs. The receptors here all came from a female donor with Graves disease.

This clonotype was found a few times. The chain couples TRBV5-4 to TRBJ1-1, with 7 bases aligning to TRBD1. Per the germline V gene, CDR1 is SGHNT and CDR2 is YYREEE (reference sequence). The CDR3 totals 15 residues. J lost 1 base, V lost 4 bases, and 7 bases had no gene match. The CDR3 reads CASSVQGQRNTEAFF. The CDR3 DNA sequence: TGTGCCAGCAGCGTACAGGGACAGAGGAACACTGAAGCTTTCTTT. The variable domain in full, with the rest retrieved from reference TRBV5-4 and TRBJ1-1, is ETGVTQSPTHLIKTRGQQVTLRCSSQSGHNTVSWYQQALGQGPQFIFQYYREEENGRGNFPPRFSGLQFPNYSSELNVNALELDDSALYLCASSVQGQRNTEAFFGQGTRLTVV.

This clonotype was seen only a few times. The chain recombines TRBV10-3 with TRBJ2-4, with 7 bases aligning to TRBD1. After removal of 0 bases from V and 1 base from J, the junction contained 9 bases not matched to a gene. CDR1 is ENHRY and CDR2 is SYGVKD in the germline V gene. There are 18 residues in the CDR3. CDR3 DNA: TGTGCCATCAGTGAGTCGGGAGACAGGGCCGGGGCCAAAAACATTCAGTACTTC. As protein: CAISESGDRAGAKNIQYF.

V is TRBV5-1 and J is TRBJ1-4; unclear D gene. The CDR3 length is 14 residues. Germline CDR1 SGHRS, CDR2 YFSETQ. V lost 2 bases and J 4 bases, leaving 9 bases between the germline ends. The CDR3 region has the DNA TGCGCCAGCAGCTTAGGGCACGGTAATGAAAAACTGTTTTTT. It codes for CASSLGHGNEKLFF.

This clonotype has just a few counts. The chain recombines TRBV6-2 or TRBV6-3 with TRBJ1-2; the match to TRBD1 covers 7 bases. CDR1 and CDR2 (germline): MNHEY, SVGEGT. The junction had 4 bases not matched to a gene; V was cut back by 2 bases and J by 4 bases. The CDR3 length is 14 residues. The CDR3 DNA sequence: TGTGCCAGCAGTTACATGGGACAGCTCTATGGCTACACCTTC. This encodes CASSYMGQLYGYTF.

This clonotype appeared many times. The rearrangement uses TRBV7-8 and TRBJ2-6; D is possibly TRBD1 (6 bases). Germline V gene lookup returns CDR1 SGHVS and CDR2 FQNEAQ. This CDR3 has 17 amino acids. The V end was cut by 4 bases, the J end by 1 base, with 14 bases between. This CDR3 is CASSYQDRLSGANVLTF. The CDR3 nucleotides read TGTGCCAGCAGCTACCAAGACAGGTTATCTGGGGCCAACGTCCTGACTTTC.

This clonotype was seen many times. V and J are TRBV12-3 or TRBV12-4 and TRBJ1-1, with TRBD1 identical over 9 bases. V lost 6 bases to trimming and J lost 1 base; unmatched junction nucleotides: 9. CDR3 length equals 16 residues. This CDR3 reads CASSPHRGQGNTEAFF. In DNA, the CDR3 is TGTGCCAGCAGCCCTCACAGGGGGCAGGGGAACACTGAAGCTTTCTTT.

This clonotype was detected ten times or more. The rearrangement uses TRBV7-9 and TRBJ1-1; D gene unclear. Germline V CDR1 and CDR2: SEHNR, FQNEAQ (reference sequence). There are 14 residues in the CDR3. V was cut by 0 bases and J by 6 bases, with 11 bases left in between. DNA for the CDR3: TGTGCCAGCAGCTTAGCGTTTGGGTTACCTGAAGCTTTCTTT. Its protein product is CASSLAFGLPEAFF.

The table lists this clonotype with a few counts. This chain connects TRBV5-1 to TRBJ1-1; no firm D call. Trimming removed 4 bases from V and 2 bases from J, with 12 bases in between. From germline, CDR1 is SGHRS and CDR2 YFSETQ. The CDR3 is 14 amino acids. This CDR3 is CASSLLQPNTEAFF. CDR3 in DNA: TGCGCCAGCAGCCTCCTCCAGCCCAACACTGAAGCTTTCTTT.

The chain joins TRBV19 to TRBJ2-7, with 9 positions matching TRBD1. CDR1 and CDR2 (germline): LNHDA, SQIVND (reference sequence). V lost 3 bases to trimming and J lost 6 bases; unmatched junction nucleotides: 12. This CDR3 has 16 residues. The CDR3 nucleotides read TGTGCCAGTAGTATCCTGGGACAGGGAGGACTCAGCGAGCAGTACTTC. Encoded protein: CASSILGQGGLSEQYF.

The sample holds many counts of this clonotype. The CDR3: CASSVEPGAQDGYTF. Here the CDR3 DNA reads TGTGCCAGCAGCGTAGAACCGGGGGCGCAGGATGGCTACACCTTC. This chain joins TRBV9 and TRBJ1-2, with a weak D call TRBD1 (6 bases). The CDR3 loop spans 15 amino acids. The V gene's germline CDR1 is SGDLS and CDR2 YYNGEE. V dropped 0 bases and J dropped 6 bases, with 15 bases sitting between them.

In its sample, this clonotype was seen a few times. This sequence joins TRBV19 and TRBJ1-4, with unresolved D. The V gene's germline CDR1 is LNHDA and CDR2 SQIVND (reference sequence). Trimming cost V 6 bases and J 0 bases, with 11 bases left between them. CDR3 size: 15 residues. CDR3 amino acids: CASSLSGPTNEKLFF. CDR3 DNA sequence: TGTGCCAGTAGCCTATCAGGCCCAACTAATGAAAAACTGTTTTTT.

This clonotype has a count of ten or more. This chain links TRBV6-1 with TRBJ1-1; D perhaps matches TRBD1 (5 bases). Trimming left V 10 bases short and J 4 bases short, with 13 bases between. From germline, CDR1 is MNHNS and CDR2 SASEGT. This CDR3 has 12 amino acids. The CDR3 DNA reads as TGTGCCACGAAAAGGGGCGGCACTGAAGCTTTCTTT. This translates into CATKRGGTEAFF.

The chain combines TRBV19 with TRBJ1-1, with no clear D. The length of the CDR3 is 13 residues. Germline V gives CDR1 LNHDA, CDR2 SQIVND (reference sequence). Trimming removed 7 bases from V and 1 base from J, with 10 bases in between. The CDR3 loop is CASTIGSNTEAFF. CDR3 coding DNA: TGTGCCAGTACCATAGGGTCGAACACTGAAGCTTTCTTT. The whole variable domain, filled in from reference TRBV19 and TRBJ1-1, reads DGGITQSPKYLFRKEGQNVTLSCEQNLNHDAMYWYRQDPGQGLRLIYYSQIVNDFQKGDIAEGYSVSREKKESFPLTVTSAQKNPTAFYLCASTIGSNTEAFFGQGTRLTVV.

This chain links TRBV5-5 with TRBJ1-1, with D unclear. Trimming stripped 4 bases from V and 0 bases from J, with 7 bases between. This CDR3 is built from 13 residues. Germline V gives CDR1 SGHKS, CDR2 YYEKEE (reference sequence). DNA of the CDR3: TGTGCCAGCAGCACCCAGGTGAACACTGAAGCTTTCTTT. This codes for CASSTQVNTEAFF.

Ten or more counts support this clonotype. This chain joins TRBV20-1 and TRBJ2-5; 9 bases agree with TRBD2. The germline CDR1 and CDR2 sequences are DFQATT and SNEGSKA (reference sequence). The CDR3 has 16 amino acids. V was clipped by 2 bases and J by 5 bases; unmatched bases: 12. The CDR3 DNA is TGCAGTGCTAGACAAACGGCGGGAGGGCCTGGGGAGACCCAGTACTTC. Translated: CSARQTAGGPGETQYF.